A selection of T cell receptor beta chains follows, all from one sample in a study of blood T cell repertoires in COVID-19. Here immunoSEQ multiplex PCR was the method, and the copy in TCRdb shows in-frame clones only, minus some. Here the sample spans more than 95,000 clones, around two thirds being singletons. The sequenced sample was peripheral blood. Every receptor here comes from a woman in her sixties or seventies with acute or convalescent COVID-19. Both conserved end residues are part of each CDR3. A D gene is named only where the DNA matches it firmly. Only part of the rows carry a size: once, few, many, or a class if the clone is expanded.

CDR3aa: CATSATRVTYNEQFF
CDR3nt: TGTGCCACCAGCGCAACCAGGGTTACCTACAATGAGCAGTTCTTC
abundance: NA
v_gene: TRBV15
d_gene: NA
j_gene: TRBJ2-1

CDR3aa: CASSHRVGEQYF
CDR3nt: TGTGCCAGCAGTCACAGGGTGGGCGAGCAGTACTTC
abundance: NA
v_gene: TRBV5-6
d_gene: NA
j_gene: TRBJ2-7

CDR3aa: CASSLDRAISYEQYF
CDR3nt: TGTGCCAGCAGCCTGGACAGGGCTATATCCTACGAGCAGTACTTC
abundance: few
v_gene: TRBV7-9
d_gene: TRBD1
j_gene: TRBJ2-7

CDR3aa: CASSLSLGDTIYF
CDR3nt: TGCGCCAGCAGCTTAAGCCTCGGAGACACCATATATTTT
abundance: NA
v_gene: TRBV5-1
d_gene: NA
j_gene: TRBJ1-3

CDR3aa: CASSQDLGGMRYEQYF
CDR3nt: TGCGCCAGCAGCCAAGATCTTGGCGGGATGAGGTACGAGCAGTACTTC
abundance: NA
v_gene: TRBV4-1
d_gene: NA
j_gene: TRBJ2-7

CDR3aa: CASSREGEKLFF
CDR3nt: TGTGCCAGCAGTCGGGAGGGAGAAAAACTGTTTTTT
abundance: once
v_gene: TRBV5-5
d_gene: NA
j_gene: TRBJ1-4

CDR3aa: CASRRLLAGRYNEQFF
CDR3nt: TGTGCCAGCAGGAGACTGTTGGCGGGACGCTACAATGAGCAGTTCTTC
abundance: NA
v_gene: TRBV11-2
d_gene: NA
j_gene: TRBJ2-1

CDR3aa: CASSSDRGNSPLHF
CDR3nt: TGTGCCAGCAGCTCGGACAGGGGGAATTCACCCCTCCACTTT
abundance: NA
v_gene: TRBV7-3
d_gene: TRBD1
j_gene: TRBJ1-6

CDR3aa: CASSRQVENSPLHF
CDR3nt: TGTGCCAGCAGCCGACAGGTTGAGAATTCACCCCTCCACTTT
abundance: few
v_gene: TRBV3-1/TRBV3-2
d_gene: NA
j_gene: TRBJ1-6

CDR3aa: CASSPAGGSSEQFF
CDR3nt: TGTGCCAGCAGTCCCGCGGGGGGTTCCAGTGAGCAGTTCTTC
abundance: NA
v_gene: TRBV28
d_gene: TRBD2
j_gene: TRBJ2-1

CDR3aa: CASSNAITDTQYF
CDR3nt: TGTGCCAGCAGCAACGCGATCACAGATACGCAGTATTTT
abundance: NA
v_gene: TRBV7-8
d_gene: NA
j_gene: TRBJ2-3

CDR3aa: CASSLNRNQPQHF
CDR3nt: TGTGCCAGCAGCTTGAACAGAAATCAGCCCCAGCATTTT
abundance: NA
v_gene: TRBV5-8
d_gene: NA
j_gene: TRBJ1-5

CDR3aa: CASSSQRGGFNSPLHF
CDR3nt: TGTGCCAGCAGCTCACAGAGGGGGGGGTTTAATTCACCCCTCCACTTT
abundance: NA
v_gene: TRBV7-6
d_gene: NA
j_gene: TRBJ1-6

CDR3aa: CASTSYIGVGEQYF
CDR3nt: TGTGCCAGCACCTCTTATATCGGGGTGGGGGAGCAGTACTTC
abundance: few
v_gene: TRBV28
d_gene: NA
j_gene: TRBJ2-7

CDR3aa: CASSSNPGGNYGYTF
CDR3nt: TGTGCCAGTAGTTCTAACCCAGGGGGCAACTATGGCTACACCTTC
abundance: NA
v_gene: TRBV19
d_gene: TRBD1
j_gene: TRBJ1-2

CDR3aa: CASSLQTGENEQFF
CDR3nt: TGTGCCAGCTCACTACAAACCGGGGAGAATGAGCAGTTCTTC
abundance: once
v_gene: TRBV18
d_gene: NA
j_gene: TRBJ2-1

CDR3aa: CASSPLGTSGGDTQYF
CDR3nt: TGTGCCAGCTCACCACTTGGGACTAGCGGGGGAGATACGCAGTATTTT
abundance: NA
v_gene: TRBV18
d_gene: TRBD2
j_gene: TRBJ2-3

CDR3aa: CATSSRGHGDQPQHF
CDR3nt: TGTGCCACCAGCAGTCGAGGGCACGGCGATCAGCCCCAGCATTTT
abundance: NA
v_gene: TRBV15
d_gene: NA
j_gene: TRBJ1-5

CDR3aa: CASSLLAGDHEQFF
CDR3nt: TGTGCCAGCAGCTTACTAGCGGGAGACCATGAGCAGTTCTTC
abundance: NA
v_gene: TRBV5-4
d_gene: TRBD2
j_gene: TRBJ2-1

CDR3aa: CASSVPAGAVTSNQPQHF
CDR3nt: TGTGCCAGCAGCGTACCGGCAGGGGCCGTAACTAGCAATCAGCCCCAGCATTTT
abundance: NA
v_gene: TRBV9
d_gene: NA
j_gene: TRBJ1-5

CDR3aa: CASSSQGTGNTIYF
CDR3nt: TGTGCCAGCAGCTCTCAGGGAACTGGAAACACCATATATTTT
abundance: many
v_gene: TRBV5-6
d_gene: NA
j_gene: TRBJ1-3

CDR3aa: CASSLAGVYTTDTQYF
CDR3nt: TGTGCCAGCAGCTTAGCAGGGGTTTATACCACAGATACGCAGTATTTT
abundance: NA
v_gene: TRBV7-2
d_gene: NA
j_gene: TRBJ2-3